This T cell receptor (beta chain) was sequenced for a study of T cell responses to AZD1222 COVID-19 vaccine. As regards this clone: What it binds is unknown.

Study observations and caveats: Donors, mostly white British, included more females; clonal diversity was possibly underestimated.

Libraries were prepared by immunoSEQ multiplex PCR; TCRdb keeps only in-frame clonotypes and omits some of them. This sample carries some 110,000 clones, roughly 86% of them seen once, and the ten largest clones take 17%. This material consisted of peripheral blood, taken 28 days after the second AZD1222 dose. The sequence was obtained from an adult who received the AZD1222 COVID-19 vaccine.

The CDR3 DNA reads TGTGCCAGCAGCCGGGACTACCCGAAACAGTACTTC. This sequence encodes CASSRDYPKQYF. V is TRBV11-2 and J is TRBJ2-7; 7 nucleotides line up with TRBD2. CDR1 SGHAT and CDR2 FQNNGV come from the germline V gene. The V gene end was trimmed by 5 bases and the J gene end by 10 bases; junction bases not matched to a gene: 8. The CDR3 runs 12 residues.